Presented here are 18 T cell receptor beta chains from one specimen sequenced in a study of T cells in Graves' hyperthyroidism and ophthalmopathy. RNA transcripts were the template for amplifying TCR beta CDR3 regions. A set of HTBI primers served as the primers for a first-round RT-PCR of the TCR CDR3. TCRdb recomputed calls from the multiplex PCR reads with MiXCR, one row per CDR3 protein. Of hundreds of thousands of distinct CDR3 sequences in the sample, nearly 45% were seen once. The sequencing sample was made of peripheral blood or thyroid tissue (not recorded which). Source of these receptors: an adult man with Graves' disease, either hyperthyroidism or ophthalmopathy (not recorded which).

This clonotype appeared many times. The V call is TRBV7-2, the J call TRBJ2-5; unclear D gene. The V and J ends lost 2 bases and 1 base respectively, with 5 bases between them. CDR3 length: 13 residues. Germline V gene data show CDR1 as SGHTA and CDR2 as FQGNSA. The CDR3 sequence is CASSLSGQETQYF. CDR3 nucleotide sequence: TGTGCCAGCAGCTTATCTGGCCAAGAGACCCAGTACTTC.

This clonotype was counted at least ten times. V is TRBV29-1 and J is TRBJ1-5, with D perhaps TRBD1 (5 bases). The CDR3 totals 13 residues. V lost 7 bases to trimming and J lost 0 bases, with 10 bases between them. CDR1 is SQVTM and CDR2 is ANQGSEA in the germline V gene. This chain's CDR3 is CSALDSSNQPQHF. DNA of the CDR3: TGCAGCGCCCTTGACAGTAGCAATCAGCCCCAGCATTTT. The full variable domain, in which reference TRBV29-1 and TRBJ1-5 provide the parts outside the CDR3, is SAVISQKPSRDICQRGTSLTIQCQVDSQVTMMFWYRQQPGQSLTLIATANQGSEATYESGFVIDKFPISRPNLTFSTLTVSNMSPEDSSIYLCSALDSSNQPQHFGDGTRLSIL.

V gene TRBV29-1 combines with J gene TRBJ1-4, with D perhaps TRBD1 (5 bases). Germline CDR1 reads SQVTM; CDR2 reads ANQGSEA. Trimming removed 5 bases at V and 5 bases at J, with 9 bases between. There are 12 residues in the CDR3. The CDR3 DNA follows: TGCAGCGTTCAGGGACTCAATGAAAAACTGTTTTTT. It codes for CSVQGLNEKLFF.

In this sample, this clonotype turned up a few times. The rearrangement joins TRBV20-1 to TRBJ1-5, with 8 positions matching TRBD1. CDR1 is DFQATT, CDR2 SNEGSKA, per germline (reference sequence). The CDR3 has 13 amino acids. The J segment lost 7 bases and the V segment lost 6 bases, leaving 8 bases of the junction unmatched. DNA of the CDR3: TGCAGTGCGGTGGGACAGGTGGGGCAGCCCCAGCATTTT. Protein: CSAVGQVGQPQHF.

The chain is built from TRBV19 and TRBJ1-6, with D possibly being TRBD1 (5 bases). Trimming pared 3 bases from V and 10 bases from J, leaving 10 bases between. Germline CDR1 reads LNHDA; CDR2 reads SQIVND (reference sequence). The CDR3 loop spans 13 amino acids. The CDR3 bases are TGTGCCAGTAGTATCGGATCAGGGTCACCCCTCCACTTT. Residues: CASSIGSGSPLHF.

In this sample, this clonotype turned up a few times. The J gene is TRBJ1-1, the V gene TRBV7-8; 7 nucleotides line up with TRBD1. The germline V gene encodes CDR1 SGHVS and CDR2 FQNEAQ. Trimming cost V 5 bases and J 11 bases; bases outside gene matches: 11. This CDR3 is built from 13 residues. The CDR3 protein is CASSPLADRTAFF. The CDR3 nucleotides read TGTGCCAGCAGCCCCCTCGCGGACAGGACGGCTTTCTTT.

The sample holds many counts of this clonotype. The V call is TRBV2, the J call TRBJ1-5; D is ambiguous. Trimming stripped 5 bases from V and 4 bases from J, with 9 bases between. Germline CDR1 and CDR2: SNHLY and FYNNEI. The CDR3 sequence is 13 residues long. CDR3 nucleotide sequence: TGTGCCAGCAGTCGGACGCCTAATCAGCCCCAGCATTTT. The encoded protein is CASSRTPNQPQHF.

This clonotype showed up many times. The chain combines TRBV15 with TRBJ1-2; D is ambiguous. Germline V gene lookup returns CDR1 LNHNV and CDR2 YYDKDF (reference sequence). This CDR3 is 11 amino acids long. V was shortened by 8 bases and J by 6 bases, with 10 bases between the two germline ends. CDR3 sequence: CATAGLNGYTF. The CDR3 bases are TGTGCCACCGCTGGCCTAAATGGCTACACCTTC.

This clonotype was counted a few times. The rearrangement links TRBV5-1 to TRBJ1-6; no firm D call. Germline V gene sequence: CDR1 SGHRS, CDR2 YFSETQ. This CDR3 comprises 14 residues. Between the trimmed V and J ends, which lost 0 bases and 4 bases, there was a span of 5 bases. The CDR3 sequence: CASSLEGYNSPLHF. CDR3 bases: TGCGCCAGCAGCTTGGAAGGATATAATTCACCCCTCCACTTT.

A word on this clonotype: A junction boundary mismatches the germline segment, possibly from a read error. V usage is TRBV9 and J usage is TRBJ2-7; D is unresolved. CDR1 is SGDLS and CDR2 is YYNGEE in the germline V gene. The CDR3 covers 14 residues. Here the CDR3 reads CAGSISWGAYEQYF. The CDR3 DNA follows: TGTGCCGGCAGCATCTCTTGGGGTGCCTACGAGCAGTACTTC. Combining the CDR3 with reference TRBV9 and TRBJ2-7 gives the whole variable domain DSGVTQTPKHLITATGQRVTLRCSPRSGDLSVYWYQQSLDQGLQFLIQYYNGEERAKGNILERFSAQQFPDLHSELNLSSLELGDSALYFCAGSISWGAYEQYFGPGTRLTVT.

The chain uses TRBV7-8 and TRBJ1-1, with TRBD1 identical over 7 bases. V trimming: 1 base; J trimming: 7 bases; junction bases outside the gene matches: 6. CDR1 and CDR2 (germline): SGHVS, FQNEAQ. The CDR3 length is 14 residues. CDR3 region: CASSLEGGAGEAFF. The CDR3 nucleotides are TGTGCCAGCAGCTTAGAAGGGGGCGCGGGTGAAGCTTTCTTT.

In the case of this clonotype: The junction shows a germline mismatch at one end, possibly a read error. DNA of the CDR3: TGCGCCAGCAGCCAAGAATTGACAGAGAGTTACTATGGCTACACCTTC. Translating gives CASSQELTESYYGYTF. V gene TRBV7-2 combines with J gene TRBJ1-2, with a weak D call TRBD1 (5 bases). The CDR3 has 16 residues. Germline lookup yields CDR1 SGHTA and CDR2 FQGNSA. Full variable domain (missing parts from reference TRBV7-2 and TRBJ1-2): GAGVSQSPSNKVTEKGKDVELRCDPISGHTALYWYRQSLGQGLEFLIYFQGNSAPDKSGLPSDRFSAERTGGSVSTLTIQRTQQEDSAVYLCASSQELTESYYGYTFGSGTRLTVV.

The J gene is TRBJ1-2, the V gene TRBV7-9; a weak D match, TRBD1 (6 bases). Trimming removed 5 bases from V and 5 bases from J, with 18 bases in between. The length of the CDR3 is 15 residues. CDR1 and CDR2 from the germline V gene are SEHNR and FQNEAQ (reference sequence). CDR3 residues: CASSRDRFGAYGYTF. In DNA form, the CDR3 reads TGTGCCAGCAGCAGAGACAGGTTTGGGGCTTATGGCTACACCTTC.

This chain's CDR3 is CATSRPGQGAAGYGYTF. In DNA form, the CDR3 reads TGTGCCACCAGCAGACCCGGACAGGGGGCGGCGGGCTATGGCTACACCTTC. The chain couples TRBV15 to TRBJ1-2; the match to TRBD1 covers 11 bases. Germline V gene sequence: CDR1 LNHNV, CDR2 YYDKDF (reference sequence). V shed 2 bases and J 4 bases; nucleotides not matched to a gene: 9. The CDR3 extends over 17 amino acids.

V usage is TRBV6-5 and J usage is TRBJ1-3; D gene uncertain. Trimming took 0 bases from V and 0 from J, leaving 9 bases between them. This CDR3 contains 16 residues. CDR1 is MNHEY, CDR2 SVGAGI, per germline. The chain's CDR3 is CASSYSDSSSGNTIYF. The CDR3 region has the DNA TGTGCCAGCAGTTACTCGGATAGTTCCTCTGGAAACACCATATATTTT.

The CDR3 is CASSPRDSKNTEAFF. In DNA form, the CDR3 reads TGTGCCAGCAGCCCAAGGGACAGCAAGAACACTGAAGCTTTCTTT. V usage is TRBV9 and J usage is TRBJ1-1, with 7 nucleotides matching TRBD1. J was trimmed by 1 base and V by 4 bases; bases with no gene match: 7. The CDR3 loop spans 15 amino acids. CDR1 and CDR2 (germline): SGDLS, YYNGEE.

The genes are TRBV7-9 and TRBJ2-7; possible D gene TRBD2, 5 bases. Germline values: CDR1 SEHNR, CDR2 FQNEAQ (reference sequence). The CDR3 extends over 11 amino acids. Trimming removed 6 bases at V and 7 bases at J, with 10 bases between. The CDR3 DNA sequence: TGTGCCAGCAGTATGGGGAGAGAGCAGTACTTC. It codes for CASSMGREQYF.

This clonotype has more than one count but fewer than ten. The CDR3 DNA reads TGTGCCAGCAGTCTTGGGACAGGGGTGAAGAACACTGAAGCTTTCTTT. Translation: CASSLGTGVKNTEAFF. The V and J genes are TRBV2 and TRBJ1-1; 10 nucleotides agree with TRBD1. CDR1 and CDR2 from the germline V gene are SNHLY and FYNNEI. V was clipped by 5 bases and J by 1 base; unmatched bases: 7. The CDR3 runs to 16 residues.